This TCR beta chain was observed in a study of T cell responses to AZD1222 COVID-19 vaccine. Regarding the study as a whole: Increases in Spike-specific TCR breadth and depth were seen after two AZD1222 doses. The study sampled repertoires only after the peak T cell response.

The table came from immunoSEQ multiplex PCR; TCRdb's copy has only in-frame clones and leaves some out. The sample records 150,000 to 200,000 clones, over 70% being singletons. About this clone itself: As yet, its antigen is unknown.

The germline gives CDR1 KGHSH, CDR2 LQKENI. This CDR3 has 15 amino acids. Trimming cost V 3 bases and J 6 bases; bases outside gene matches: 8. V usage is TRBV18 and J usage is TRBJ2-3, with 8 bases that match TRBD2. The sequencing used peripheral blood, collected on day 0 of MenACWY control vaccination. The TCR was taken from an adult in good health. This chain's CDR3 is CASSPNPAGVDTQYF. CDR3 nucleotides: TGTGCCAGCTCACCCAACCCAGCGGGGGTGGATACGCAGTATTTT.